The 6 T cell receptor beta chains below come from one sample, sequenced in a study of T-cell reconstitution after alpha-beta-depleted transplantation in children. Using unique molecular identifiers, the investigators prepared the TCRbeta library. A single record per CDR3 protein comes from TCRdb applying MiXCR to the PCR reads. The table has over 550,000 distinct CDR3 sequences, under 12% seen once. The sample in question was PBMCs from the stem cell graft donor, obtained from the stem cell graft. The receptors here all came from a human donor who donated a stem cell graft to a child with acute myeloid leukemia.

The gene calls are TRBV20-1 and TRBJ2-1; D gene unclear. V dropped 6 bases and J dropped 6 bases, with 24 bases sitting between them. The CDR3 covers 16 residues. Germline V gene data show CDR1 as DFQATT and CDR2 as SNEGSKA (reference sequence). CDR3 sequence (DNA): TGCAGTGCCAAGACCGGCCCAGGATTAGTCGCCAATGAGCAGTTCTTC. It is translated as CSAKTGPGLVANEQFF.

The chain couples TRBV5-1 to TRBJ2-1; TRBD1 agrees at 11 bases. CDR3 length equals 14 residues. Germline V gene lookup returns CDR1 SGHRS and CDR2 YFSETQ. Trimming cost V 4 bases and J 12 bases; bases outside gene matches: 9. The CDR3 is CASSPGQGALGQFF. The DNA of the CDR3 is TGCGCCAGCAGCCCCGGACAGGGGGCCCTGGGGCAGTTCTTC. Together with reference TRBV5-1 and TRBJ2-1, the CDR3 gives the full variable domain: KAGVTQTPRYLIKTRGQQVTLSCSPISGHRSVSWYQQTPGQGLQFLFEYFSETQRNKGNFPGRFSGRQFSNSRSEMNVSTLELGDSALYLCASSPGQGALGQFFGPGTRLTVL.

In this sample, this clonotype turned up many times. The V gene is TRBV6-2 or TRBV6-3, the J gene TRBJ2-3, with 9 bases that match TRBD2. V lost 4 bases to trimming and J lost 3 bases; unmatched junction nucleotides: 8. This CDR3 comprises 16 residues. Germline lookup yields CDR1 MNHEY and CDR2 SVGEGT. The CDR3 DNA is TGTGCCAGCAGTTGGGAGCGGGGACTAGCTACAGATACGCAGTATTTT. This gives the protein CASSWERGLATDTQYF.

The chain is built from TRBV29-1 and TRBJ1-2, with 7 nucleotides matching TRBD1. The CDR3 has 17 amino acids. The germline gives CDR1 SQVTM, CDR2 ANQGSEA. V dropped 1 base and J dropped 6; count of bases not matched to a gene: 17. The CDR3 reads CSVEGRGLSDLTNGYTF. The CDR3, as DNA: TGCAGCGTTGAAGGAAGGGGGCTTTCAGACTTAACTAATGGCTACACCTTC.

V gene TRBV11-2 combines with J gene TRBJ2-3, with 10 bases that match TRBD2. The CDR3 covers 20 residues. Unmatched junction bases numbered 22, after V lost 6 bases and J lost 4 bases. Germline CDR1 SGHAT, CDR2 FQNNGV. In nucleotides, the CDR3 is TGTGCCAGCAGACGACCGCTCAAGGCCAGCGGGAGGGCCGGGGCAGATACGCAGTATTTT. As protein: CASRRPLKASGRAGADTQYF.

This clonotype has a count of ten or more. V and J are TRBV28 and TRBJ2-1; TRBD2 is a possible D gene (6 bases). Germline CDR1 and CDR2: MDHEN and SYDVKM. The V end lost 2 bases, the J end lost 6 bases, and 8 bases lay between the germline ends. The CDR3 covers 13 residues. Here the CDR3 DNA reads TGTGCCAGCAGTTTACCCGGGGGCAATGAGCAGTTCTTC. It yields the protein CASSLPGGNEQFF.